What follows is one T cell receptor beta chain and its context. Its antigen remains unknown. Primers for the PCR totalled 60 Vbeta and 13 Jbeta. This table comes from immunoSEQ multiplex PCR, and its TCRdb copy is limited to in-frame clones, with some not included. In the table there are 110,000 or so clones, about 79% of which are singletons. These data come from a study of cytomegalovirus exposure and HLA in healthy donors. Notes on the study in general: Earlier analysis yielded a pattern in which most TCR beta V segments were productive about 87% or about 30% of the time. Researchers catalogued around 150 TCR beta chains as cytomegalovirus-associated.

This sequence originates from a woman in her late teens or twenties in good health and CMV-seronegative. Sequencing was performed on PBMCs.

CDR3 loop: CASSLGLAGDGDTQYF. DNA for the CDR3: TGTGCCAGCAGCCTGGGGCTAGCGGGAGATGGAGATACGCAGTATTTT. The chain has TRBV2 and TRBJ2-3; 10 bases align to TRBD2. This CDR3 has 16 amino acids. Germline values: CDR1 SNHLY, CDR2 FYNNEI. V gave up 6 bases and J gave up 5 bases; unmatched junction bases: 11.